The rows below give T cell receptor beta chains drawn from one sample of a study of blood T cell repertoires in COVID-19. Method: immunoSEQ multiplex PCR; TCRdb's copy keeps in-frame clones and lacks some. This sample has around 400,000 clones; approximately 89% occur once, and the top ten carry about 1.7%. The sequencing sample was made of PBMCs or T cells enriched from blood (not recorded which). The receptors were sampled from a woman aged 30 to 39 who had recovered from COVID-19. Both conserved end residues are part of each CDR3. The D gene is left open where the match is weak. Clone size is given for some rows only: seen once, a few or many times, or a class if the clone is expanded.

cdr3_aa cdr3_nt d_call v_call clone_size j_call
CASSHGTSGGLQETQYF TGCGCCAGCAGTCACGGGACTAGCGGGGGCCTCCAAGAGACCCAGTACTTC TRBD2 TRBV23-1 once TRBJ2-5
CASSLAVPGQGSNEQFF TGTGCCAGCAGCTTAGCAGTGCCCGGACAGGGAAGCAATGAGCAGTTCTTC TRBD1 TRBV7-9 NA TRBJ2-1
CASSLTGVGNTIYF TGTGCCAGCAGCTTGACAGGGGTTGGAAACACCATATATTTT TRBD1 TRBV7-3 NA TRBJ1-3
CASSVDPTSGLLYEQYF TGTGCCAGCAGCGTAGACCCTACTAGCGGGCTCCTCTACGAGCAGTACTTC TRBD2 TRBV9 NA TRBJ2-7
CASSSSSYNEQFF TGTGCCAGCAGCTCTAGCTCCTACAATGAGCAGTTCTTC NA TRBV6-2/TRBV6-3 NA TRBJ2-1
CAWSVIIWGTDEKLFF TGTGCCTGGAGTGTTATAATCTGGGGGACAGATGAAAAACTGTTTTTT TRBD1 TRBV30 NA TRBJ1-4
CASSQDPGVEPQHF TGTGCCAGCAGCCAAGATCCGGGGGTCGAGCCCCAGCATTTT NA TRBV14 NA TRBJ1-5
CASSSEGYIQYF TGTGCCAGCAGTTCCGAGGGATACATTCAGTACTTC NA TRBV5-4 NA TRBJ2-4
CASSQPQRGNTGELFF TGTGCCAGCAGCCAGCCCCAGCGGGGAAACACCGGGGAGCTGTTTTTT TRBD2 TRBV3-1/TRBV3-2 NA TRBJ2-2
CASSPRQNTDTQYF TGTGCCAGCTCACCGAGACAGAACACAGATACGCAGTATTTT NA TRBV18 NA TRBJ2-3
CASSHQTAVNYGYTF TGTGCCAGCAGCCACCAGACGGCGGTGAACTATGGCTACACCTTC NA TRBV7-8 NA TRBJ1-2
CASSPGQGDQPQHF TGCGCCAGCAGCCCCGGACAGGGCGATCAGCCCCAGCATTTT TRBD1 TRBV5-1 NA TRBJ1-5
CASRATSRETQYF TGCGCCAGCAGGGCGACTAGTCGGGAGACCCAGTACTTC NA TRBV10-1 NA TRBJ2-5
CASKNTEAFF TGTGCCAGTAAGAACACTGAAGCTTTCTTT NA TRBV28 NA TRBJ1-1
CASSSWGQHYEQYF TGTGCCAGCAGCTCCTGGGGGCAGCACTACGAGCAGTACTTC NA TRBV2 once TRBJ2-7
CAWSYNRGDQPQHF TGTGCCTGGAGCTATAACAGGGGAGATCAGCCCCAGCATTTT TRBD1 TRBV30 NA TRBJ1-5
CASSFARKNSPLHF TGTGCCAGCAGTTTCGCCAGAAAAAATTCACCCCTCCACTTT NA TRBV28 NA TRBJ1-6
CASSMGQGLSEQYF TGTGCCAGTAGTATGGGACAGGGTTTATCCGAGCAGTACTTC TRBD1 TRBV19 NA TRBJ2-7
CASSRTSGNGNEQFF TGCGCCAGCAGCCGGACTAGCGGGAATGGCAATGAGCAGTTCTTC TRBD2 TRBV5-1 NA TRBJ2-1
CASSQSSRVGGAGEQYF TGTGCCAGCAGCCAAAGCAGCCGCGTCGGGGGGGCAGGGGAGCAGTACTTC TRBD2 TRBV4-2 NA TRBJ2-7
CASRGLAGEEQFF TGTGCCAGCCGGGGACTAGCGGGGGAAGAGCAGTTCTTC TRBD2 TRBV11-2 NA TRBJ2-1
CASSPDNNYGYTF TGTGCCAGCAGCCCGGACAACAACTATGGCTACACCTTC NA TRBV28 NA TRBJ1-2
CASSQEGTASTNEKLFF TGCGCCAGCAGCCAAGAAGGGACAGCCTCAACTAATGAAAAACTGTTTTTT TRBD1 TRBV5-1 NA TRBJ1-4
CASSYRDSPSYGYTF TGTGCCAGCAGTTACCGGGACAGCCCTTCCTATGGCTACACCTTC TRBD1 TRBV6-5 NA TRBJ1-2
CASSSTGLSHYEQYF TGTGCCAGCAGCTCAACAGGCCTTTCACACTACGAGCAGTACTTC NA TRBV7-2 NA TRBJ2-7
CASSLGTSSYNSPLHF TGTGCCAGCAGCCTGGGCACTAGCTCCTATAATTCACCCCTCCACTTT NA TRBV5-4 NA TRBJ1-6